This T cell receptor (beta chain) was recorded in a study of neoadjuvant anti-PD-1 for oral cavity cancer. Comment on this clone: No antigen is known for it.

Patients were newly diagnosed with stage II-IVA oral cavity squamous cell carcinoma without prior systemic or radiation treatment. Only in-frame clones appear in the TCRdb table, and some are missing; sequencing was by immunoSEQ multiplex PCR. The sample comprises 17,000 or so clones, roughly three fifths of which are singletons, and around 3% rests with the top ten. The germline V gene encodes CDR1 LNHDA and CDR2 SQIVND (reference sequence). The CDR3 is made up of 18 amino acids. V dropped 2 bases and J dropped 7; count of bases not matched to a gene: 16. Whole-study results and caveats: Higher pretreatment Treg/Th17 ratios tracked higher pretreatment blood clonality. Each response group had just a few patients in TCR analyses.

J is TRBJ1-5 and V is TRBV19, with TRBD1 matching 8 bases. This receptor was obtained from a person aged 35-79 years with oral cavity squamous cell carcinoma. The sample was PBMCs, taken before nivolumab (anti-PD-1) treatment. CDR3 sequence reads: CASSISHRGSTRRQPQHF. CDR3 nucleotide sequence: TGTGCCAGTAGTATATCTCACAGGGGGTCAACACGCCGGCAGCCCCAGCATTTT. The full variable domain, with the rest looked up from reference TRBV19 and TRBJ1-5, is DGGITQSPKYLFRKEGQNVTLSCEQNLNHDAMYWYRQDPGQGLRLIYYSQIVNDFQKGDIAEGYSVSREKKESFPLTVTSAQKNPTAFYLCASSISHRGSTRRQPQHFGDGTRLSIL.